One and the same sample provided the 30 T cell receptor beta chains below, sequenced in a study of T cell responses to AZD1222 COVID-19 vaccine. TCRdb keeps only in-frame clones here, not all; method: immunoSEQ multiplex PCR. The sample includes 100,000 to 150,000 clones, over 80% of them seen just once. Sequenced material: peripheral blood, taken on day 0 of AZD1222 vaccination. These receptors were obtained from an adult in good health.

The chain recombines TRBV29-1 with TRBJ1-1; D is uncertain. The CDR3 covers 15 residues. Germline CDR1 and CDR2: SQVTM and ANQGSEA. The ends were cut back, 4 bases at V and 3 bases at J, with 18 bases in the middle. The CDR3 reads CSVGPPGLSDTEAFF. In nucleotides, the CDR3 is TGCAGCGTTGGCCCCCCGGGATTAAGCGACACTGAAGCTTTCTTT.

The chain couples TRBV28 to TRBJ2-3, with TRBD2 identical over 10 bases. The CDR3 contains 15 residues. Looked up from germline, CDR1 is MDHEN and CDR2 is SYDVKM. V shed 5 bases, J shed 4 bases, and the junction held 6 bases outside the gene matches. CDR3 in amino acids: CASSRTGTSADTQYF. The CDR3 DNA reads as TGTGCCAGCAGTCGGACCGGGACTAGCGCAGATACGCAGTATTTT. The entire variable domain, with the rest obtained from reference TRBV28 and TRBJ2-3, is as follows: DVKVTQSSRYLVKRTGEKVFLECVQDMDHENMFWYRQDPGLGLRLIYFSYDVKMKEKGDIPEGYSVSREKKERFSLILESASTNQTSMYLCASSRTGTSADTQYFGPGTRLTVL.

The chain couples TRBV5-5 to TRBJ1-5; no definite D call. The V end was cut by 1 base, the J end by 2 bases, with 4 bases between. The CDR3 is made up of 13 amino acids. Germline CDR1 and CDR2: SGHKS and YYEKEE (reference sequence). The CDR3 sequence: CASSLPGNQPQHF. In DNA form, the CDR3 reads TGTGCCAGCAGCTTGCCGGGCAATCAGCCCCAGCATTTT.

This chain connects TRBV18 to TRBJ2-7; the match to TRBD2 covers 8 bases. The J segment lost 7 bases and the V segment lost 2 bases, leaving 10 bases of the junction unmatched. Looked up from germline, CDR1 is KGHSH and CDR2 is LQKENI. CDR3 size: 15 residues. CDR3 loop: CASSPISGGGLEQYF. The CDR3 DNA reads TGTGCCAGCTCACCAATCTCCGGGGGGGGATTGGAGCAGTACTTC.

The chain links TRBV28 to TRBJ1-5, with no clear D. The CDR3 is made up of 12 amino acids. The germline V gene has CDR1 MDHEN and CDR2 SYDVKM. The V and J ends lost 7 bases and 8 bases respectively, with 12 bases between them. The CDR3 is CASTTKREPQHF. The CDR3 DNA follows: TGTGCCAGCACTACGAAGAGGGAGCCCCAGCATTTT.

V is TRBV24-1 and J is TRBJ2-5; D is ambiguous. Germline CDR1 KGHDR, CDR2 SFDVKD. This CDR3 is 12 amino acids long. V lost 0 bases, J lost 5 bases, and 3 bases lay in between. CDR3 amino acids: CATSDLKETQYF. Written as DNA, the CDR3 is TGTGCCACCAGTGATTTGAAGGAGACCCAGTACTTC.

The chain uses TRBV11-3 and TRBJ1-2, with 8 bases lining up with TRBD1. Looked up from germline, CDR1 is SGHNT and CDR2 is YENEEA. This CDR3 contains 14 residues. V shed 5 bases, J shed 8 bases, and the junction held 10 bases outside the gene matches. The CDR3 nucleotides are TGTGCCAGCAGCAACCCGGACAGGGCCGGGGGCTACACCTTC. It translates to CASSNPDRAGGYTF.

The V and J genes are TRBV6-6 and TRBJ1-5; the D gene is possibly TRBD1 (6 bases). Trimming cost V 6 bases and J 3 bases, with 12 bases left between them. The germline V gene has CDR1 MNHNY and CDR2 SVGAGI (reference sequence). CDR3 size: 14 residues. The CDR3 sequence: CASRDSWNNQPQHF. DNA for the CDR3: TGTGCCAGCAGGGACAGTTGGAACAATCAGCCCCAGCATTTT.

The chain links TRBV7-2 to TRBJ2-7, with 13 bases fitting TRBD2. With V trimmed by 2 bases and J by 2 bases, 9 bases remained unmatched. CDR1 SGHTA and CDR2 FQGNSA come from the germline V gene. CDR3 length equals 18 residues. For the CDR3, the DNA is TGTGCCAGCAGCTTATGGAGGACTAGCGGGAGTCCACCCTACGAGCAGTACTTC. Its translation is CASSLWRTSGSPPYEQYF.

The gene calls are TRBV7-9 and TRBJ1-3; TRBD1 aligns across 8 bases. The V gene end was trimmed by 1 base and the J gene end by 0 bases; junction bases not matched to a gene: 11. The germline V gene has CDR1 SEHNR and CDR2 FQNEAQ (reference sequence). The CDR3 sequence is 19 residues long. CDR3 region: CASSLGGQATRFSGNTIYF. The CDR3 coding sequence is TGTGCCAGCAGCTTAGGGGGACAGGCTACCCGATTCTCTGGAAACACCATATATTTT. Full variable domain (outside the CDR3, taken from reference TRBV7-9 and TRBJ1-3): DTGVSQNPRHKITKRGQNVTFRCDPISEHNRLYWYRQTLGQGPEFLTYFQNEAQLEKSRLLSDRFSAERPKGSFSTLEIQRTEQGDSAMYLCASSLGGQATRFSGNTIYFGEGSWLTVV.

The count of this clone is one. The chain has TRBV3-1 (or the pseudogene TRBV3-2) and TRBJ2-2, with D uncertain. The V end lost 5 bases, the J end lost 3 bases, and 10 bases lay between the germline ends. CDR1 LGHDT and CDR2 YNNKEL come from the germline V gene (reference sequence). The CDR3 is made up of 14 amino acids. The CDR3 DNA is TGTGCCAGCAGCGACGGATTTCACACCGGGGAGCTGTTTTTT. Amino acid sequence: CASSDGFHTGELFF.

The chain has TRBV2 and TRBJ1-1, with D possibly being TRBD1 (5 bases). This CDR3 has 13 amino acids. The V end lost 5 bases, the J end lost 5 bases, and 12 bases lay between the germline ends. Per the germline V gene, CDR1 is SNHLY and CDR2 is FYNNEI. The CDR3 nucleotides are TGTGCCAGCAGTCCTCAGGGTTTAACTGAAGCTTTCTTT. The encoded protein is CASSPQGLTEAFF.

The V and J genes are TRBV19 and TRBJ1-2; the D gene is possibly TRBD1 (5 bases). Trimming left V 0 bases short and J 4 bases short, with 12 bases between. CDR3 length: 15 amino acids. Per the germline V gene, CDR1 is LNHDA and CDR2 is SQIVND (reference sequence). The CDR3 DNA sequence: TGTGCCAGTAGTATAGACCGGGACGATTTCTATGGCTACACCTTC. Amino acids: CASSIDRDDFYGYTF.

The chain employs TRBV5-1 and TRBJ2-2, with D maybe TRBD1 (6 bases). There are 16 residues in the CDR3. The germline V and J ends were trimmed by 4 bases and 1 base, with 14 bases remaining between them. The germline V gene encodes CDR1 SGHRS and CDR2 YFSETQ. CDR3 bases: TGCGCCAGCAGCCAGGGGACATCCCTGAACACCGGGGAGCTGTTTTTT. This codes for CASSQGTSLNTGELFF.

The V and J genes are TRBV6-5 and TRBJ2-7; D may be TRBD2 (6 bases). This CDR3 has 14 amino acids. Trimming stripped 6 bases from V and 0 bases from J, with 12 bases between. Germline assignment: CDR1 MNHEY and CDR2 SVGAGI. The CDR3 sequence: CASRLLASSYEQYF. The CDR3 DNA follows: TGTGCCAGCAGACTCCTAGCGAGCTCCTACGAGCAGTACTTC.

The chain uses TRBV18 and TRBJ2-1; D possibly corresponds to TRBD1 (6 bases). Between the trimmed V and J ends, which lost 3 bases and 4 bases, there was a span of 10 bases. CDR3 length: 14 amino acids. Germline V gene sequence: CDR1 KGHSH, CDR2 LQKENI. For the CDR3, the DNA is TGTGCCAGCTCACCCCAGGGGTCTTACAATGAGCAGTTCTTC. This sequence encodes CASSPQGSYNEQFF.

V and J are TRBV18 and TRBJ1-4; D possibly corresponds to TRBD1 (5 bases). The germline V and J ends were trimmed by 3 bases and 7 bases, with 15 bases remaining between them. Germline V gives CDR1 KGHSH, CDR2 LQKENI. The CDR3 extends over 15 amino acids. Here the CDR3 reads CASSPAKAGLEKLFF. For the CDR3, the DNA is TGTGCCAGCTCACCGGCCAAGGCAGGGCTTGAAAAACTGTTTTTT.

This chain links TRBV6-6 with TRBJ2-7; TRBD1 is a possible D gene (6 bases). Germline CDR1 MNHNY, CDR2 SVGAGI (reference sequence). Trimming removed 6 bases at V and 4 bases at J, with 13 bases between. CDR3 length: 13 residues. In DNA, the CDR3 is TGTGCCAGCAGGTACAGGGTACCTTACGAGCAGTACTTC. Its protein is CASRYRVPYEQYF.

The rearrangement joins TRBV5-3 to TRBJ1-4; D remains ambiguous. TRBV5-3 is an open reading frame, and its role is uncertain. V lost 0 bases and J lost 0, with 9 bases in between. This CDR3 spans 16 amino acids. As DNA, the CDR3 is TGTGCCAGAAGCTTGGGTAGGGAAACAACTAATGAAAAACTGTTTTTT. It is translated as CARSLGRETTNEKLFF.

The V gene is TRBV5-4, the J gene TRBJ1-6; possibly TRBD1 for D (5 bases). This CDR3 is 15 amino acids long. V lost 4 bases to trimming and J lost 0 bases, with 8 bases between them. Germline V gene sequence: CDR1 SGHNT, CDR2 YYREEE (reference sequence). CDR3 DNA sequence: TGTGCCAGCAGCATAGACAGCTCCTATAATTCACCCCTCCACTTT. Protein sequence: CASSIDSSYNSPLHF.

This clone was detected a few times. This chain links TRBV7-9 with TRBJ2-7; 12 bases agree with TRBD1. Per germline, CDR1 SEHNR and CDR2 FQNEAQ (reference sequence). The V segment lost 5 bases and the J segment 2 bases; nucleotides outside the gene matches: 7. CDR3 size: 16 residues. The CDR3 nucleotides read TGTGCCAGCAGCGCGGGACAGGGGGCCGCGCCCTACGAGCAGTACTTC. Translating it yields CASSAGQGAAPYEQYF.

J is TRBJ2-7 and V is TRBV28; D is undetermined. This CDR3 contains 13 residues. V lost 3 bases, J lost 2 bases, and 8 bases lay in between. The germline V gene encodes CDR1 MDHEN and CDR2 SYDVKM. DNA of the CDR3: TGTGCCAGCAGTTTTCTGTCAGCCTACGAGCAGTACTTC. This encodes CASSFLSAYEQYF.

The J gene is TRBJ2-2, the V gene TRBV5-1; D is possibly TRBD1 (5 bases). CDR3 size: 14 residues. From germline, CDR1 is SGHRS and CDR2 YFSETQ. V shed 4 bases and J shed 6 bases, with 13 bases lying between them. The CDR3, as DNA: TGCGCCAGCAGCCGTCTAACAGGCTCCGGGGAGCTGTTTTTT. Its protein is CASSRLTGSGELFF.

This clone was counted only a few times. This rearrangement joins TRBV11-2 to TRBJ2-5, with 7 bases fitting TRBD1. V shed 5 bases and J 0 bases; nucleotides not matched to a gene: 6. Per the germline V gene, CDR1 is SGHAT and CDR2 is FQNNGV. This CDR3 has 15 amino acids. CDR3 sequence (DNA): TGTGCCAGCAGCATACAGACAGGGTACCAAGAGACCCAGTACTTC. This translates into CASSIQTGYQETQYF.

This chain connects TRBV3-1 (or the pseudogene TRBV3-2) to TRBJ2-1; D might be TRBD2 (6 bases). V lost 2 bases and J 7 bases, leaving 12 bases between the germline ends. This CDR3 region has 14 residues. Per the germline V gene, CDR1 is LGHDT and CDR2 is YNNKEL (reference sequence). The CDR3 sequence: CASSQRRGRNEQFF. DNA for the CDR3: TGTGCCAGCAGCCAAAGACGGGGGAGGAATGAGCAGTTCTTC.

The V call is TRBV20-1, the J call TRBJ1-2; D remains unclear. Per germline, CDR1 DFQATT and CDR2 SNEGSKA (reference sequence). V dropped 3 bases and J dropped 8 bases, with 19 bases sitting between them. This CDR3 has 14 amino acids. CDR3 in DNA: TGCAGTGCTAGTAAAATAGGTTTAGTAAAGGGCTACACCTTC. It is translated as CSASKIGLVKGYTF.

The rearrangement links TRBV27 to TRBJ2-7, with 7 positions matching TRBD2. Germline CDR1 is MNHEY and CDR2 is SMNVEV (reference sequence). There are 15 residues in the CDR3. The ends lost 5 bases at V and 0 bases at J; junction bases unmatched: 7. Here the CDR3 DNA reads TGTGCCAGCAGTCTCATGGGGGGGAGCTCCTACGAGCAGTACTTC. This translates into CASSLMGGSSYEQYF.

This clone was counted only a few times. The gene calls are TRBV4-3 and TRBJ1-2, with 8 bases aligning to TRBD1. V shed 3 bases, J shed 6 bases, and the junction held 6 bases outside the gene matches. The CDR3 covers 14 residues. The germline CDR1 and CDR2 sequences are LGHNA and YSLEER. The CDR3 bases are TGCGCCAGCAGCCAGACGGACAGGGAGGATGGCTACACCTTC. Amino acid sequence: CASSQTDREDGYTF.

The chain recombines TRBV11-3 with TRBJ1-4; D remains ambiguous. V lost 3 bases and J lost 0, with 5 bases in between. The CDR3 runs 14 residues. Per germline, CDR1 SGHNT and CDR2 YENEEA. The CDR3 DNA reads TGTGCCAGCAGCTTTGATGCAACTAATGAAAAACTGTTTTTT. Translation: CASSFDATNEKLFF.

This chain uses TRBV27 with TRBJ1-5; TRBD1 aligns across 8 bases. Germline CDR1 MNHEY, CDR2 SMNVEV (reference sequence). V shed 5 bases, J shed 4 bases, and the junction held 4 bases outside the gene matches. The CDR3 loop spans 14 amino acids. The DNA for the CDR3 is TGTGCCAGCAGTCGGACAGGGTGGAATCAGCCCCAGCATTTT. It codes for CASSRTGWNQPQHF.